These T cell receptor beta chains were read from a single sample in a study of T cells in Graves' hyperthyroidism and ophthalmopathy. In TCRdb, the multiplex PCR reads were re-called with MiXCR into one record per CDR3 protein. The top ten clones hold 20% of a sample with about 380,000 distinct CDR3 sequences, approximately 13% of them seen once. Sample: blood. The source is a man aged 25 to 45 with Graves' hyperthyroidism that later progressed to Graves' ophthalmopathy. Each CDR3 is given with its conserved first and last residue. A D gene is named only where the DNA matches it firmly. Expanded clones get a size class; other rows say once, few or many, or leave the size out.

CDR3 DNA	CDR3 protein	V gene	J gene	D gene	clone size
TGTGCCAGCAGCTTCCGGGGGGACAATCAGCCCCAGCATTTT	CASSFRGDNQPQHF	TRBV13	TRBJ1-5	.	many
TGTGCTAGTGGTTTCCTCTCAGGGACTACACCAGATACGCAGTATTTT	CASGFLSGTTPDTQYF	TRBV12-5	TRBJ2-3	TRBD2	few
TGTGCCAGTAGAAGGCAGCGCACCACTGAAGCTTTCTTT	CASRRQRTTEAFF	TRBV19	TRBJ1-1	.	many
TGTGCCTGGAGTCCCGGGACAGGGAGAAAAATGGCTTTCTTT	CAWSPGTGRKMAFF	TRBV30	TRBJ1-1	TRBD1	many
TGTGCCAGCAGCCGACAGGGGGACACTGAAGCTTTCTTT	CASSRQGDTEAFF	TRBV11-3	TRBJ1-1	TRBD1	.
TGTGCCAGCAGCTTGGGGGGGGGCATATCTGAAGCTTTCTTT	CASSLGGGISEAFF	TRBV5-6	TRBJ1-1	.	few
TGTGCCAGCAGCCCCGGGACCTTTTCACAAGAGACCCAGTACTTC	CASSPGTFSQETQYF	TRBV9	TRBJ2-5	.	.
TGTGCCAGCAGCGGGGACGGGAATAGCAATCAGCCCCAGCATTTT	CASSGDGNSNQPQHF	TRBV9	TRBJ1-5	.	.
TGTGCCACCAGCAGAGGGGTTAGCGGGGGCCCCTACAATGAGCAGTTCTTC	CATSRGVSGGPYNEQFF	TRBV15	TRBJ2-1	TRBD2	many
TGTGCCACCAGTGACCCTACAATGAACACCGGGGAGCTGTTTTTT	CATSDPTMNTGELFF	TRBV24-1	TRBJ2-2	.	.
TGTGCCAGCAGCCCCAGGGGGCATGGGGCCAACGTCCTGACTTTC	CASSPRGHGANVLTF	TRBV3-1	TRBJ2-6	TRBD1	.
TGTGCCAGCAGCGGGACTATCCAAGAGACCCAGTACTTC	CASSGTIQETQYF	TRBV9	TRBJ2-5	.	few
TGCGCCAGCAGCCAGACTAGCGTATGGGATGAGCAGTTCTTC	CASSQTSVWDEQFF	TRBV5-1	TRBJ2-1	TRBD2	many
TGTGCCAGCAGCTTAGTAGCGGGGGGGGGAAATGAGCAGTTCTTC	CASSLVAGGGNEQFF	TRBV7-9	TRBJ2-1	TRBD2	many
TGTGCCACCAGTGATTTCCGGTCCCCCAAGGAAGATACGCAGTATTTT	CATSDFRSPKEDTQYF	TRBV24-1	TRBJ2-3	.	.
TGTGCCAGCCGGTACAGGGATACCTATGGCTACACCTTC	CASRYRDTYGYTF	TRBV2	TRBJ1-2	.	.
TGTGCCAGTAGTATAGTGGGGGGGGGACAGCCCCAGCATTTT	CASSIVGGGQPQHF	TRBV19	TRBJ1-5	.	few
TGCGCCAGCAGTGAGTTTGGAGATACGCAGTATTTT	CASSEFGDTQYF	TRBV10-1	TRBJ2-3	.	few
TGTGCCAGTAGTATAACAGATACCTACGAGCAGTACTTC	CASSITDTYEQYF	TRBV19	TRBJ2-7	.	.
TGTGCCAGCAGCTTTGGGACTAGCGCCACAGATACGCAGTATTTT	CASSFGTSATDTQYF	TRBV7-7	TRBJ2-3	TRBD2	once